This T cell receptor (beta chain) came from a study of T cell changes during pregnancy in multiple sclerosis. Some clones are missing from TCRdb's copy, which holds only in-frame ones; the method was immunoSEQ multiplex PCR. The data show just under 85,000 clones, 80% to 95% seen once. Sequences were derived from peripheral blood, sampled in the first trimester of pregnancy. The sequence derives from a female donor with multiple sclerosis, enrolled in a pregnancy study.

Here the CDR3 reads CASSVGTDVDTQYF. The CDR3 DNA reads as TGTGCCAGCAGCGTTGGGACTGACGTAGATACGCAGTATTTT. This rearrangement joins TRBV9 to TRBJ2-3; weak D call: TRBD2 (6 bases). Germline CDR1 and CDR2: SGDLS and YYNGEE. Trimming pared 2 bases from V and 5 bases from J, leaving 12 bases between. The CDR3 spans 14 residues. The variable domain in full, with the rest retrieved from reference TRBV9 and TRBJ2-3, is DSGVTQTPKHLITATGQRVTLRCSPRSGDLSVYWYQQSLDQGLQFLIQYYNGEERAKGNILERFSAQQFPDLHSELNLSSLELGDSALYFCASSVGTDVDTQYFGPGTRLTVL.